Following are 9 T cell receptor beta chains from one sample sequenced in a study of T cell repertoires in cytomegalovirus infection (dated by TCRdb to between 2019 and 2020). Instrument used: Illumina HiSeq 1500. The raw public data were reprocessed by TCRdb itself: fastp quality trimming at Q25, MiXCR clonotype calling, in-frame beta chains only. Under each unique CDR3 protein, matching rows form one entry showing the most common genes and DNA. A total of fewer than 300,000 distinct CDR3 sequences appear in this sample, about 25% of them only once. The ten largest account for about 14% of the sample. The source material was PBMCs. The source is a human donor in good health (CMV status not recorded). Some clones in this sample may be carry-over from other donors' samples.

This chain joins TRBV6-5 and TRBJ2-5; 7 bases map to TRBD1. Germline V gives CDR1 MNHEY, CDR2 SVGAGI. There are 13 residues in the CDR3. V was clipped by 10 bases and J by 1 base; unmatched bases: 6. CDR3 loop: CATRDSTQETQYF. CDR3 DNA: TGTGCCACCAGGGACAGTACCCAAGAGACCCAGTACTTC.

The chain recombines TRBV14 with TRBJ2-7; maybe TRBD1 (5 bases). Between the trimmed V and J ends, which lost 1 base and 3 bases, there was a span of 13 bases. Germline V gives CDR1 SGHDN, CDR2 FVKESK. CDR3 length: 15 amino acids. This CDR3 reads CASSQGMTAFYEQYF. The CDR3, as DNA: TGTGCCAGCAGCCAAGGAATGACAGCGTTCTACGAGCAGTACTTC.

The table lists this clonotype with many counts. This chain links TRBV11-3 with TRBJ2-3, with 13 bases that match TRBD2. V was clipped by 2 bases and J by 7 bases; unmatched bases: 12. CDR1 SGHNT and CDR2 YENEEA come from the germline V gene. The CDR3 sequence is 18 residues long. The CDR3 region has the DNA TGTGCCAGCAGCTTATTGAGTGGGACTAGCGGGGCTATGAATACGCAGTATTTT. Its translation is CASSLLSGTSGAMNTQYF.

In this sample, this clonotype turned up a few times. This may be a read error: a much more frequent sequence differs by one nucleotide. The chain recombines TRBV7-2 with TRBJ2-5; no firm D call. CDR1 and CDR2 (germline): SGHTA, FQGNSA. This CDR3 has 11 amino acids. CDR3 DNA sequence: TGTGCCAGCAGCTTAGAAGAGATCCAGTACTTC. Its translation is CASSLEEIQYF.

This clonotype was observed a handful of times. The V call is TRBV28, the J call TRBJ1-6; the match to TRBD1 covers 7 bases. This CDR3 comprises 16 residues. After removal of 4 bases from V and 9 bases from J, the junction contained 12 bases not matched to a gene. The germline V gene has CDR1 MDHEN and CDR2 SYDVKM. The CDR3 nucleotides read TGTGCCAGCAGTTCACAGGGGTCCATAATTGGTTCACCCCTCCACTTT. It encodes CASSSQGSIIGSPLHF. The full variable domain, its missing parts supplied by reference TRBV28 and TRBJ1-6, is DVKVTQSSRYLVKRTGEKVFLECVQDMDHENMFWYRQDPGLGLRLIYFSYDVKMKEKGDIPEGYSVSREKKERFSLILESASTNQTSMYLCASSSQGSIIGSPLHFGNGTRLTVT.

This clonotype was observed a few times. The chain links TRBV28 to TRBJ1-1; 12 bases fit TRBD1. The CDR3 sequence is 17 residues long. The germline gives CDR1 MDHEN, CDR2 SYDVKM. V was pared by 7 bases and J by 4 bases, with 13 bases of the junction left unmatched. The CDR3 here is CASIFSGTGGKSTEAFF. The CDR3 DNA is TGTGCCAGCATTTTTTCCGGGACAGGGGGCAAGAGCACTGAAGCTTTCTTT.

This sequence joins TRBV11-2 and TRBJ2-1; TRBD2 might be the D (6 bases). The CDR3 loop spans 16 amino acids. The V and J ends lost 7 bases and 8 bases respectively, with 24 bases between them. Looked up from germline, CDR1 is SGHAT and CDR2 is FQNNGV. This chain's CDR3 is CASNPGPVGSQDEQFF. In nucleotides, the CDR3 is TGTGCCAGCAACCCTGGCCCTGTCGGGAGTCAGGATGAGCAGTTCTTC. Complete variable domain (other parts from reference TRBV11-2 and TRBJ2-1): EAGVAQSPRYKIIEKRQSVAFWCNPISGHATLYWYQQILGQGPKLLIQFQNNGVVDDSQLPKDRFSAERLKGVDSTLKIQPAKLEDSAVYLCASNPGPVGSQDEQFFGPGTRLTVL.

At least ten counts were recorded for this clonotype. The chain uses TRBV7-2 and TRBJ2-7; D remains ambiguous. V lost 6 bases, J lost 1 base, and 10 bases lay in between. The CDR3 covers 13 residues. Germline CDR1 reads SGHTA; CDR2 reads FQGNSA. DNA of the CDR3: TGTGCCAGCAGTCCAGGATATTCCTACGAGCAGTACTTC. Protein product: CASSPGYSYEQYF.

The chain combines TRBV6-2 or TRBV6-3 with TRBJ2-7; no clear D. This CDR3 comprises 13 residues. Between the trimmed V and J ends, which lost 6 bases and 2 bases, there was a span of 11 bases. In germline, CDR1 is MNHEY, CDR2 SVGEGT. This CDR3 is CASRASAAYEQYV. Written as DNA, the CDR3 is TGTGCCAGCAGAGCGTCGGCGGCCTACGAGCAGTACGTC.